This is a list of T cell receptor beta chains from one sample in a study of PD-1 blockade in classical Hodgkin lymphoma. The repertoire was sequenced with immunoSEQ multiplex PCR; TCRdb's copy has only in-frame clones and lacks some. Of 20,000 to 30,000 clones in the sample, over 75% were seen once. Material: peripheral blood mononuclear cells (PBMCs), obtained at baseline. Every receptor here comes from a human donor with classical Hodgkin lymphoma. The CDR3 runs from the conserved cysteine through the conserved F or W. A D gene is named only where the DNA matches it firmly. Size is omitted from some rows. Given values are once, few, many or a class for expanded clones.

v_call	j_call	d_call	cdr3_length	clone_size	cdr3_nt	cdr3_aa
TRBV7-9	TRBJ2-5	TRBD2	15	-	TGTGCCAGCAGCACACCCCGGGGGGGCCGAGAGACCCAGTACTTC	CASSTPRGGRETQYF
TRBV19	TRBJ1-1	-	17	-	TGTGCCAGTAGCCTCCAGAAGACAAGCATAATGAACACTGAAGCTTTCTTT	CASSLQKTSIMNTEAFF
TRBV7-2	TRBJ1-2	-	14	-	TGTGCCAGCAGCTTAGATGGTCTTGAGCGGGGCTACACCTTC	CASSLDGLERGYTF
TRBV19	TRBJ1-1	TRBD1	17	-	TGTGCCAGAACTCTCTCCGGGACAGGGGGAGGGTACACTGAAGCTTTCTTT	CARTLSGTGGGYTEAFF
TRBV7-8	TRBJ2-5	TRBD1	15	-	TGTGCCAGCAGCTTAGCCAGGGGGCGCGTAGAGACCCAGTACTTC	CASSLARGRVETQYF
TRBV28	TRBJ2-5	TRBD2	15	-	TGTGCCAGCAGTTCTCTAGCGGGGGGCAAAGAGACCCAGTACTTC	CASSSLAGGKETQYF
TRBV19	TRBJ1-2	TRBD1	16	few	TGTGCCAGTAGTATAGCCTTCGGACAGGGCTACTATGGCTACACCTTC	CASSIAFGQGYYGYTF
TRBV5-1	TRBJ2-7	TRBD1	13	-	TGCGCCAGTGGACAGGGGACCACCTACGAGCAGTACTTC	CASGQGTTYEQYF
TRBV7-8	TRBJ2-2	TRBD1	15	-	TGTGCCAGCAGCTTCCTAGACAGGGGCACCGGGGAGCTGTTTTTT	CASSFLDRGTGELFF
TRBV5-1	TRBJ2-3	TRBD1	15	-	TGCGCCAGCAGCTTGATAGGACAGGGGACAGATACGCAGTATTTT	CASSLIGQGTDTQYF
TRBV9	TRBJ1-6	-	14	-	TGTGCCAGCAGCGAGGCAGGCGACAATTCACCCCTCCACTTT	CASSEAGDNSPLHF
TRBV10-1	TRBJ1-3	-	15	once	TGCGCCAGATCCCAGCAGGGGATTGTACAGAACACCATATATTTT	CARSQQGIVQNTIYF
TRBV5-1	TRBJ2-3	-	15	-	TGCGCCAGCAGCCCGTTGGGGCAGAGCACAGATACGCAGTATTTT	CASSPLGQSTDTQYF
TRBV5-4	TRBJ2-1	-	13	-	TGTGCCAGCAGCTTATTGGGGGCGAATGAGCAGTTCTTC	CASSLLGANEQFF
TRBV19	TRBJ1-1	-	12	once	TGTGCCTCCCGGGTAGACGGGAGTCTCGCTTTCTTT	CASRVDGSLAFF
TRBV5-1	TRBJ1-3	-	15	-	TGCGCCAGCAGCTTAAATTCCCAATCAGGAAACACCATATATTTT	CASSLNSQSGNTIYF